The clone carrying this TCR beta chain was detected only a few times. From the RT-PCR reads, TCRdb called clonotypes with MiXCR, one entry per CDR3 protein. There are more than 600,000 distinct CDR3 sequences in the sample; approximately 15% occur only once, and roughly 3.6% lies in the top ten. V lost 3 bases and J 0 bases, leaving 15 bases between the germline ends. The CDR3 covers 17 residues. Germline CDR1 is SGHTA and CDR2 is FQGNSA. Sequencing was done on a sample of memory CD4+ T cells from blood. This rearrangement joins TRBV7-2 to TRBJ2-4, with a possible D match to TRBD2 (6 bases). The receptor was derived from a female donor in good health, serving as a healthy control. The CDR3 DNA reads TGTGCCAGCAGCTTTTTCCTCGGGGGTCTAGCCAAAAACATTCAGTACTTC. Protein: CASSFFLGGLAKNIQYF.